This is a list of T cell receptor beta chains from one sample in a study of T cell changes during pregnancy in multiple sclerosis. TCRdb's table, derived via immunoSEQ multiplex PCR, lists solely in-frame clones and lacks some. The repertoire holds some 100,000 clones, with around 90% as singletons. The sequences come from peripheral blood, collected in the second trimester of pregnancy. The receptors here all came from a female donor with multiple sclerosis, enrolled in a pregnancy study. Both conserved end residues are part of each CDR3. D genes are given only for firm matches. Clone size is stated in some rows and not others, as once, few, many or a class when expanded.

-	TRBV9	-	TRBJ1-4	TGTGCCAGCAATCGTATTCCTAATGAAAAACTGTTTTTT	CASNRIPNEKLFF
-	TRBV29-1	-	TRBJ1-3	TGCAGCGTTGTGGTTCAGGGGCGTTCTGGAAACACCATATATTTT	CSVVVQGRSGNTIYF
once	TRBV7-9	-	TRBJ1-2	TGTGCCAGCAGCCAACAGGGCTATGGCTACACCTTC	CASSQQGYGYTF
once	TRBV2	TRBD1	TRBJ2-7	TGTGCCAGCAACGAAGGGACAGGGAGCCACGAGCAGTACTTC	CASNEGTGSHEQYF
-	TRBV7-2	TRBD1	TRBJ2-7	TGTGCCAGCAGCTTAGCGGTAGGGACAGGGGTTGACGAGCAGTACTTC	CASSLAVGTGVDEQYF
-	TRBV21-1	-	TRBJ1-4	TGTGCCAGTACCGTCCCGCGGGGACCTAATGAAAAACTGTTTTTT	CASTVPRGPNEKLFF
-	TRBV30	-	TRBJ2-7	TGTGCCTGGACACCCAGCTCCTACGAGCAGTACTTC	CAWTPSSYEQYF
-	TRBV5-6	TRBD1	TRBJ1-1	TGTGCCAGCAGCTTGAGGCAGGGGGGCGCGATAAGCACTGAAGCTTTCTTT	CASSLRQGGAISTEAFF
-	TRBV9	TRBD2	TRBJ2-5	TGTGCCAGCAGCGTAGAGGGGCGGGGGAACCAAGAGACCCAGTACTTC	CASSVEGRGNQETQYF
-	TRBV6-1	TRBD1	TRBJ2-3	TGTGCCAGCAGATGGACAGGGGGAAGCACAGATACGCAGTATTTT	CASRWTGGSTDTQYF
-	TRBV19	-	TRBJ1-5	TGTGCCAGTAGTAGAATACAGGGTCCCAGCAATCAGCCCCAGCATTTT	CASSRIQGPSNQPQHF
-	TRBV6-6	TRBD1	TRBJ1-4	TGTGCCAGCAGTCATAACGTCGGGACAGGGGATGAAAAACTGTTTTTT	CASSHNVGTGDEKLFF
-	TRBV5-1	-	TRBJ1-4	TGCGCCAGCAAGGGGGAATTCGATGCAACTAATGAAAAACTGTTTTTT	CASKGEFDATNEKLFF
-	TRBV2	-	TRBJ2-1	TGTGCCAGCAGAGAGACTACCGCCTACAATGAGCAGTTCTTC	CASRETTAYNEQFF
-	TRBV6-1	TRBD1	TRBJ1-2	TGTGCCAGCATTTCGACAGGGAGCTATGGCTACACCTTC	CASISTGSYGYTF
-	TRBV15	-	TRBJ2-1	TGTGCCACCAGCAGAGATGGCCTAGTCGCCTACAATGAGCAGTTCTTC	CATSRDGLVAYNEQFF
-	TRBV19	TRBD2	TRBJ2-7	TGTGCCAGTAAGGGAGTAGCGGGACCCACCTACGAGCAGTACTTC	CASKGVAGPTYEQYF
-	TRBV29-1	TRBD1	TRBJ1-1	TGCAGCGTTGAAGATGACAGGGTCCGAACTGAAGCTTTCTTT	CSVEDDRVRTEAFF
-	TRBV19	TRBD1	TRBJ2-7	TGTGCCACTACGACAGGGAGCTACCCCCTCCCCCGGCAGTACTTC	CATTTGSYPLPRQYF
-	TRBV5-1	TRBD1	TRBJ1-4	TGCGCCAGCAGCTCCGGACAGGCTGAAAAACTGTTTTTT	CASSSGQAEKLFF
-	TRBV28	TRBD1	TRBJ1-3	TGTGCCAGCAGGGATACCCGGGACAGGGTCGGAAACACCATATATTTT	CASRDTRDRVGNTIYF
-	TRBV25-1	TRBD2	TRBJ2-1	TGTGCCAGCAGTGAACTAGCGGGAGAATCCTACAATGAGCAGTTCTTC	CASSELAGESYNEQFF
-	TRBV7-9	-	TRBJ1-5	TGTGCCAGCGATACAGGAAATCAGCCCCAGCATTTT	CASDTGNQPQHF
-	TRBV2	TRBD1	TRBJ1-3	TGTGCCAGCAGCCGGGACAGGGGGCCTACAAACACCATATATTTT	CASSRDRGPTNTIYF
once	TRBV19	TRBD1	TRBJ2-7	TGTGCCAGTAGTATAAAAGGGGGCGGCCCCTACGAGCAGTACTTC	CASSIKGGGPYEQYF
-	TRBV4-1	-	TRBJ2-7	TGCGCCAGCAGCCAAGGGGGGGAGACGGCCTACGAGCAGTACTTC	CASSQGGETAYEQYF
-	TRBV7-2	TRBD2	TRBJ2-1	TGTGCCAGCAGCTTTACGGGGGGACCCTACAATGAGCAGTTCTTC	CASSFTGGPYNEQFF
-	TRBV7-9	-	TRBJ1-2	TGTGCCAGCAGCTCCCAAGGACAGTCAGGCTATGGCTACACCTTC	CASSSQGQSGYGYTF
-	TRBV6-7	TRBD2	TRBJ2-7	TGTGCCACCCCGGGATCCTCGGCGGGGGGGCCTTCCTACGAGCAGTACTTC	CATPGSSAGGPSYEQYF
-	TRBV5-1	-	TRBJ1-2	TGCGCCAGCAGCCTGGAGAGGGACTATGGCTACACCTTC	CASSLERDYGYTF
-	TRBV2	-	TRBJ1-2	TGTGCCAGCAGCTACCGGGAGAGTAGCTACACCTTC	CASSYRESSYTF
-	TRBV9	-	TRBJ1-2	TGTGCCAGCAGCGTAGTAGAGGTCGGGGGCTACACCTTC	CASSVVEVGGYTF
-	TRBV9	TRBD2	TRBJ2-6	TGTGCCAGCAACAAAGCGGGAGGGGCCAACGTCCTGACTTTC	CASNKAGGANVLTF
-	TRBV5-6	TRBD1	TRBJ1-5	TGTGCCAGCAGCTTGGCCGGGACAGGCAATCAGCCCCAGCATTTT	CASSLAGTGNQPQHF
-	TRBV7-9	-	TRBJ2-7	TGTGCCAGCAGCACACAACCCTACGAGCAGTACTTC	CASSTQPYEQYF
once	TRBV27	-	TRBJ2-1	TGTGCCAGCAGTTTTAGCCCGAACAATGAGCAGTTCTTC	CASSFSPNNEQFF
-	TRBV19	-	TRBJ2-1	TGTGCCAGTAGTTCCCGCAGGGTGGGGGAGCAGTTCTTC	CASSSRRVGEQFF
-	TRBV28	-	TRBJ2-7	TGTGCCAGCAGGTGGCAGGGATACGAGCAGTACTTC	CASRWQGYEQYF
-	TRBV6-1	-	TRBJ1-3	TGTGCCAGCAGTGAAAGGAGGAGAAGAAACACCATATATTTT	CASSERRRRNTIYF
-	TRBV2	-	TRBJ2-1	TGTGCCAGCGTGACTCGCGGGACGAGCAACAATGAGCAGTTCTTC	CASVTRGTSNNEQFF
-	TRBV5-5	-	TRBJ2-5	TGTGCCAGCAGCTTGGTCAGCGAAGCCGTGGAGACCCAGTACTTC	CASSLVSEAVETQYF
-	TRBV28	-	TRBJ2-5	TGTGCCAGCAGTTTCCCCTATCCGGACAGTCAAGAGACCCAGTACTTC	CASSFPYPDSQETQYF
-	TRBV30	-	TRBJ2-5	TGTGCCTGGAGGGACTTCCAAGAGACCCAGTACTTC	CAWRDFQETQYF
-	TRBV11-2	-	TRBJ2-5	TGTGCCAGCAGCTTAGTGGCGGGGGCCCCACCCCAGTACTTC	CASSLVAGAPPQYF
-	TRBV6-4	-	TRBJ1-4	TGTGCCAGCCCTAGGCGGGGGGCGCGGCCTAATGAAAAACTGTTTTTT	CASPRRGARPNEKLFF
once	TRBV4-1	-	TRBJ2-1	TGCGCCAGCAGCCAAGGGGCAAGGATGCCCCGTGAGGAGCAGTTCTTC	CASSQGARMPREEQFF
-	TRBV29-1	TRBD1	TRBJ2-7	TGCAGCGCATTACAGGGGGCCAGGGAGCAGTACTTC	CSALQGAREQYF
-	TRBV27	TRBD1	TRBJ1-1	TGTGCCAGCAGTTACCGGACAGGGGCCACTGAAGCTTTCTTT	CASSYRTGATEAFF
-	TRBV5-1	TRBD1	TRBJ1-1	TGCGCCAGCAGCTTGAGGGCAGGGGGCACTGAAGCTTTCTTT	CASSLRAGGTEAFF
once	TRBV5-1	TRBD1	TRBJ2-1	TGCGCCAGCAGCTTGGTGGGACAGTACAATGAGCAGTTCTTC	CASSLVGQYNEQFF
-	TRBV6-6	-	TRBJ2-5	TGTGCCAGCAGTTTAGAGGGTAGTGCAGAGACCCAGTACTTC	CASSLEGSAETQYF
-	TRBV27	-	TRBJ1-3	TGTGCCAGCAGTCGTGGCTGGGCTGGAGGAAACACCATATATTTT	CASSRGWAGGNTIYF
-	TRBV6-6	-	TRBJ1-2	TGTGCCAGCAGTCCCCCGAGCGTTGGCTACACCTTC	CASSPPSVGYTF